Included here is one T cell receptor beta chain sequence, with context. Authors' processing steps: It was from reference gene primer amplification that nucleated cell counts were estimated. Assay: immunoSEQ multiplex PCR; the TCRdb copy retains only in-frame clones and omits some. The DNA was the basis for D and trimming; V, J and clone size are from that table. The sample consists of 60,000 to 70,000 clones, 65% to 80% of them appearing once. The data stem from a study of blood T cell repertoires in COVID-19. The overall study: Material from acute and convalescent COVID-19 was sourced from the United States, Italy and Spain. The analysed material was cDNA or gDNA that came from T cells, B-cell-depleted T cells, or PBMCs.

The CDR3 runs 14 residues. V gave up 10 bases and J gave up 4 bases, with 18 bases separating them. Germline V gene data show CDR1 as MNHEY and CDR2 as SMNVEV (reference sequence). This rearrangement joins TRBV27 to TRBJ2-3; D is perhaps TRBD2 (6 bases). This sequence originates from a woman aged 70 to 79 with acute or convalescent COVID-19. What was sequenced was peripheral blood. CDR3 DNA sequence: TGTGCCACCCACCGGAGGGGTATTGCAGATACGCAGTATTTT. As protein: CATHRRGIADTQYF.